A selection of T cell receptor beta chains follows, all from one sample in a study of regulatory T cells in long-lasting Graves disease. Each CDR3 protein gets one entry after TCRdb re-called the multiplex PCR reads with MiXCR. The sample shows approximately 460,000 distinct CDR3 sequences, less than 20% of them seen only once. These same records also appear under a second study, on T cells in Graves' hyperthyroidism and ophthalmopathy.

Specimen: peripheral blood mononuclear cells (PBMCs), collected at new diagnosis, from a patient treated with antithyroid drugs. The receptors were sampled from a woman aged 25 to 39 with Graves disease. The CDR3 runs from the conserved cysteine through the conserved F or W. The D gene is left open where the match is weak. Only part of the rows carry a size: once, few, many, or a class if the clone is expanded.

D gene	clone size	J gene	V gene	CDR3 DNA	CDR3 protein
TRBD2	few	TRBJ2-3	TRBV7-9	TGTGCCAGCAGCTACCTCCTAGCGGGAGTCACAGATACGCAGTATTTT	CASSYLLAGVTDTQYF
NA	NA	TRBJ2-2	TRBV7-2	TGTGCCAGCAGCTTCCCTGGTACGGCGGGGAGCACCGGGGAGCTGTTTTTT	CASSFPGTAGSTGELFF
NA	NA	TRBJ1-1	TRBV9	TGTGCCAGCAGCGCCGTCGTCGTGGGCACTGAAGCTTTCTTT	CASSAVVVGTEAFF
TRBD2	NA	TRBJ2-1	TRBV20-1	TGCAGTGCTAAGAAAAAAGGGACTAGCCCCTACAATGAGCAGTTCTTC	CSAKKKGTSPYNEQFF
NA	few	TRBJ2-1	TRBV14	TGTGCCAGCAGCCTCCTCGGGTTCATAAAGCCCTACGAGCAGTTCTTC	CASSLLGFIKPYEQFF
NA	NA	TRBJ1-2	TRBV5-8	TGCGCCAGCAGCAGATCGACAGGCGGGGATGGCTGCACCTTC	CASSRSTGGDGCTF
NA	many	TRBJ2-7	TRBV28	TGTGCCAGCAGTTTAGGCGATCCCACGTCGGAGCAGTACTTC	CASSLGDPTSEQYF
NA	many	TRBJ2-5	TRBV3-1	TGTGCCAGCAGCCAAGGGACTATTGAGACCCAGTACTTC	CASSQGTIETQYF
TRBD2	few	TRBJ2-2	TRBV20-1	TGCAGTGCTAGAAGACCGGGACTAGCGGGAACGAACACCGGGGAGCTGTTTTTT	CSARRPGLAGTNTGELFF
NA	many	TRBJ1-2	TRBV10-3	TGTGCCATCAGTGAGTCGGAGATATATGGCTACACCTTC	CAISESEIYGYTF
NA	NA	TRBJ2-3	TRBV7-6	TGTGCCAGCGGAGTCTCAGATACGCAGTATTTT	CASGVSDTQYF
NA	few	TRBJ2-7	TRBV28	TGTGCCAGCAGAGAACAGGGAACCTCCTACGAGCAGTACTTC	CASREQGTSYEQYF
NA	many	TRBJ1-2	TRBV5-1	TGCGCCAGCAGGCCTCAGGGAATAACTATTGGCTACACCTTC	CASRPQGITIGYTF
TRBD2	many	TRBJ2-1	TRBV9	TGTGCCAGCAGCCCTACCGGGACTAGTAGGAATGAGCAGTTCTTC	CASSPTGTSRNEQFF
TRBD2	NA	TRBJ2-2	TRBV20-1	TGCAGTGGTCGGGCGGGAGGGGGCACCGGGGAGCTGTTTTTT	CSGRAGGGTGELFF
NA	many	TRBJ1-1	TRBV19	TGTGCCAGTAGTAGAGAGGGACAATTCCTGAACACTGAAGCTTTCTTT	CASSREGQFLNTEAFF
NA	NA	TRBJ1-4	TRBV12-3/TRBV12-4	TGTGCCAGCACGGGGGAAGAAAAACTGTTTTTT	CASTGEEKLFF
TRBD2	many	TRBJ2-1	TRBV5-1	TGCGCCAGCAGCGTCGGGACTAGCGCTAACAATGAGCAGTTCTTC	CASSVGTSANNEQFF
NA	many	TRBJ1-2	TRBV10-3	TGTGCCATCAGTGAGTCGAAAGGACGGAACTATGGCTACACCTTC	CAISESKGRNYGYTF
NA	NA	TRBJ2-7	TRBV7-2	TGTGCCGGCAGCTTACAGGGCAGGTACGAGCAGTACTTC	CAGSLQGRYEQYF
NA	many	TRBJ1-1	TRBV20-1	TGCAGTGCACAGCCCTCACTACTGAACACTGAAGCTTTCTTT	CSAQPSLLNTEAFF
NA	few	TRBJ2-7	TRBV7-9	TGTGCCAGCAGCCCGCCAGGGCAGTGGCAGTACTTC	CASSPPGQWQYF
NA	many	TRBJ1-2	TRBV6-5	TGTGCCAGCAGTTTAAAAACAGGGTCCGGCTACACCTTC	CASSLKTGSGYTF
NA	many	TRBJ1-2	TRBV18	TGTGCCAGCTCGCTTGTTGGCTATGGCTACACCTTC	CASSLVGYGYTF
TRBD1	many	TRBJ1-5	TRBV20-1	TGCAGTGCTAGCGCAGGGGGGAATTATCAGCCCCAGCATTTT	CSASAGGNYQPQHF
NA	few	TRBJ2-1	TRBV30	TGTGCCTGGAGTGTAACTAGCCCCCACAATGAGCAGTTCTTC	CAWSVTSPHNEQFF
NA	few	TRBJ2-1	TRBV5-1	TGTGCCAGCAGCGGCCGAGGGGGACGTCAATTCTTC	CASSGRGGRQFF
TRBD1	NA	TRBJ1-2	TRBV2	TGTGCCAGCAGTTTATCCGGGACAGGAGGTGACTATGGCTACACCTTC	CASSLSGTGGDYGYTF
TRBD2	NA	TRBJ2-5	TRBV20-1	TGCAGTGCCGTACCGAGCGGGACAGAGACCCAGTACTTC	CSAVPSGTETQYF
TRBD1	many	TRBJ2-5	TRBV5-1	TGCGCCAGCAGCCCCGGACAGGTTGAGACCCAGTACTTC	CASSPGQVETQYF
TRBD1	many	TRBJ2-1	TRBV5-1	TGCGCCAGCAGCTCGAGGACAGGGGCAGTTGAGCAGTTCTTC	CASSSRTGAVEQFF
TRBD2	many	TRBJ2-1	TRBV6-1	TGTGCCAGCAGACGACCCTATTTAGCGGGAGGGCCCAATGAGCAGTTCTTC	CASRRPYLAGGPNEQFF
TRBD1	many	TRBJ1-1	TRBV7-2	TGTGCCAGCAGCCCCGACAGGGGGCAGCGGAACACTGAAGCTTTCTTT	CASSPDRGQRNTEAFF
NA	many	TRBJ2-5	TRBV7-9	TGTGCCAGCAGCACGACAGGAGGGTGGGAGACCCAGTACTTC	CASSTTGGWETQYF
TRBD1	many	TRBJ2-2	TRBV11-2	TGTGCCAGCAGCTGGGGGACAGGGGATATTGGCGGGGAGCTGTTTTTT	CASSWGTGDIGGELFF
NA	many	TRBJ2-1	TRBV9	TGTGCCAGCAGCGTAGGGACGGGCTACAATGAGCAGTTCTTC	CASSVGTGYNEQFF
NA	NA	TRBJ1-2	TRBV20-1	TGCAGTGGCACAGGGAGGGGTAGTGCTGGCTACACCTTC	CSGTGRGSAGYTF
TRBD1	many	TRBJ1-4	TRBV18	TGTGCCAGCTCACCAATGCAGGGGGCAAAGGAAAAACTGTTTTTT	CASSPMQGAKEKLFF
TRBD2	few	TRBJ2-2	TRBV3-1	TGTGCCAGCAGCCATTTAGCGGGTTCGGGGGAGCTGTTTTTT	CASSHLAGSGELFF
NA	many	TRBJ2-1	TRBV2	TGTGCCAGCAGTGGGCAGGGGACTTACAATGAGCAGTTCTTC	CASSGQGTYNEQFF
NA	few	TRBJ1-1	TRBV30	TGTGCCTGGAGTGTACACGAGGGAGTGAAGGATACAAACACTGAAGCTTTCTTT	CAWSVHEGVKDTNTEAFF
TRBD2	NA	TRBJ2-1	TRBV28	TGTGCCAGCAGTTTATTTGTGACTAGCGGGAGTAGCGGGGAGCAGTTCTTC	CASSLFVTSGSSGEQFF
TRBD2	many	TRBJ2-5	TRBV11-2	TGTGCCAGCAGCTTAGATTCTCCGGGAGGGCGGGAGACCCAGTACTTC	CASSLDSPGGRETQYF
NA	NA	TRBJ2-7	TRBV6-2/TRBV6-3	TGTGCCAGCAGTTATGCCCAGGGTAGCTCCTACGAGCAGTACTTC	CASSYAQGSSYEQYF
TRBD1	many	TRBJ2-3	TRBV27	TGTGCCAGCAGAGGGGGCAGGGATACTAGCACAGATACGCAGTATTTT	CASRGGRDTSTDTQYF
NA	NA	TRBJ2-4	TRBV20-1	TGCAGTGCTCCGGGGACTTTTACGGACAATGAGCAGTACTTC	CSAPGTFTDNEQYF
NA	NA	TRBJ1-3	TRBV9	TGTGCCAGCAGCGTAGGTGGGCCCTCAAACACCATATATTTT	CASSVGGPSNTIYF
NA	NA	TRBJ2-1	TRBV20-1	TGCAGTGCTAGAGATGGTTCCGGAGCGGGGCAGTTCTTC	CSARDGSGAGQFF
TRBD2	many	TRBJ2-7	TRBV20-1	TGCAGTGCAGGGACTAGCGGGGGGACCTACGAGCAGTACTTC	CSAGTSGGTYEQYF
TRBD2	few	TRBJ2-7	TRBV20-1	TGCAGTGCTGAGGTAGCGGGAAGCCCTAAAGAGCAGTACTTC	CSAEVAGSPKEQYF
NA	few	TRBJ1-1	TRBV28	TGTGCCAGCAGTTTCCCAACCGGTCCCCGGAAATCATGGACTGAAGCTTTCTTT	CASSFPTGPRKSWTEAFF
TRBD2	many	TRBJ2-1	TRBV12-5	TGTGCTAGTGGTTATGGCGGGGGGCTCTACAATGAGCAGTTCTTC	CASGYGGGLYNEQFF
TRBD2	many	TRBJ2-3	TRBV10-3	TGTGCCACCGGGGAGGGGGATACGCAGTATTTT	CATGEGDTQYF
NA	many	TRBJ2-7	TRBV7-8	TGTGCCAGCAGCTATCCCCATGACCTCTCCTACGAGCAGTACTTC	CASSYPHDLSYEQYF
NA	many	TRBJ1-2	TRBV28	TGTGCCAGCAGTCCAAGCCCCACAGGGTATGGCTACACCTTC	CASSPSPTGYGYTF
NA	many	TRBJ2-1	TRBV2	TGTGCCAGCGACGGGGGCCCTAATGAGCAGTTCTTC	CASDGGPNEQFF
TRBD2	NA	TRBJ2-7	TRBV19	TGTGCCAGTAGCTGGGGGACTAGCGACATTGGGGAGCAGTACTTC	CASSWGTSDIGEQYF
NA	many	TRBJ1-1	TRBV30	TGTGCCTGGAGCACAGGGTTGGCTGAAGCTTTCTTT	CAWSTGLAEAFF